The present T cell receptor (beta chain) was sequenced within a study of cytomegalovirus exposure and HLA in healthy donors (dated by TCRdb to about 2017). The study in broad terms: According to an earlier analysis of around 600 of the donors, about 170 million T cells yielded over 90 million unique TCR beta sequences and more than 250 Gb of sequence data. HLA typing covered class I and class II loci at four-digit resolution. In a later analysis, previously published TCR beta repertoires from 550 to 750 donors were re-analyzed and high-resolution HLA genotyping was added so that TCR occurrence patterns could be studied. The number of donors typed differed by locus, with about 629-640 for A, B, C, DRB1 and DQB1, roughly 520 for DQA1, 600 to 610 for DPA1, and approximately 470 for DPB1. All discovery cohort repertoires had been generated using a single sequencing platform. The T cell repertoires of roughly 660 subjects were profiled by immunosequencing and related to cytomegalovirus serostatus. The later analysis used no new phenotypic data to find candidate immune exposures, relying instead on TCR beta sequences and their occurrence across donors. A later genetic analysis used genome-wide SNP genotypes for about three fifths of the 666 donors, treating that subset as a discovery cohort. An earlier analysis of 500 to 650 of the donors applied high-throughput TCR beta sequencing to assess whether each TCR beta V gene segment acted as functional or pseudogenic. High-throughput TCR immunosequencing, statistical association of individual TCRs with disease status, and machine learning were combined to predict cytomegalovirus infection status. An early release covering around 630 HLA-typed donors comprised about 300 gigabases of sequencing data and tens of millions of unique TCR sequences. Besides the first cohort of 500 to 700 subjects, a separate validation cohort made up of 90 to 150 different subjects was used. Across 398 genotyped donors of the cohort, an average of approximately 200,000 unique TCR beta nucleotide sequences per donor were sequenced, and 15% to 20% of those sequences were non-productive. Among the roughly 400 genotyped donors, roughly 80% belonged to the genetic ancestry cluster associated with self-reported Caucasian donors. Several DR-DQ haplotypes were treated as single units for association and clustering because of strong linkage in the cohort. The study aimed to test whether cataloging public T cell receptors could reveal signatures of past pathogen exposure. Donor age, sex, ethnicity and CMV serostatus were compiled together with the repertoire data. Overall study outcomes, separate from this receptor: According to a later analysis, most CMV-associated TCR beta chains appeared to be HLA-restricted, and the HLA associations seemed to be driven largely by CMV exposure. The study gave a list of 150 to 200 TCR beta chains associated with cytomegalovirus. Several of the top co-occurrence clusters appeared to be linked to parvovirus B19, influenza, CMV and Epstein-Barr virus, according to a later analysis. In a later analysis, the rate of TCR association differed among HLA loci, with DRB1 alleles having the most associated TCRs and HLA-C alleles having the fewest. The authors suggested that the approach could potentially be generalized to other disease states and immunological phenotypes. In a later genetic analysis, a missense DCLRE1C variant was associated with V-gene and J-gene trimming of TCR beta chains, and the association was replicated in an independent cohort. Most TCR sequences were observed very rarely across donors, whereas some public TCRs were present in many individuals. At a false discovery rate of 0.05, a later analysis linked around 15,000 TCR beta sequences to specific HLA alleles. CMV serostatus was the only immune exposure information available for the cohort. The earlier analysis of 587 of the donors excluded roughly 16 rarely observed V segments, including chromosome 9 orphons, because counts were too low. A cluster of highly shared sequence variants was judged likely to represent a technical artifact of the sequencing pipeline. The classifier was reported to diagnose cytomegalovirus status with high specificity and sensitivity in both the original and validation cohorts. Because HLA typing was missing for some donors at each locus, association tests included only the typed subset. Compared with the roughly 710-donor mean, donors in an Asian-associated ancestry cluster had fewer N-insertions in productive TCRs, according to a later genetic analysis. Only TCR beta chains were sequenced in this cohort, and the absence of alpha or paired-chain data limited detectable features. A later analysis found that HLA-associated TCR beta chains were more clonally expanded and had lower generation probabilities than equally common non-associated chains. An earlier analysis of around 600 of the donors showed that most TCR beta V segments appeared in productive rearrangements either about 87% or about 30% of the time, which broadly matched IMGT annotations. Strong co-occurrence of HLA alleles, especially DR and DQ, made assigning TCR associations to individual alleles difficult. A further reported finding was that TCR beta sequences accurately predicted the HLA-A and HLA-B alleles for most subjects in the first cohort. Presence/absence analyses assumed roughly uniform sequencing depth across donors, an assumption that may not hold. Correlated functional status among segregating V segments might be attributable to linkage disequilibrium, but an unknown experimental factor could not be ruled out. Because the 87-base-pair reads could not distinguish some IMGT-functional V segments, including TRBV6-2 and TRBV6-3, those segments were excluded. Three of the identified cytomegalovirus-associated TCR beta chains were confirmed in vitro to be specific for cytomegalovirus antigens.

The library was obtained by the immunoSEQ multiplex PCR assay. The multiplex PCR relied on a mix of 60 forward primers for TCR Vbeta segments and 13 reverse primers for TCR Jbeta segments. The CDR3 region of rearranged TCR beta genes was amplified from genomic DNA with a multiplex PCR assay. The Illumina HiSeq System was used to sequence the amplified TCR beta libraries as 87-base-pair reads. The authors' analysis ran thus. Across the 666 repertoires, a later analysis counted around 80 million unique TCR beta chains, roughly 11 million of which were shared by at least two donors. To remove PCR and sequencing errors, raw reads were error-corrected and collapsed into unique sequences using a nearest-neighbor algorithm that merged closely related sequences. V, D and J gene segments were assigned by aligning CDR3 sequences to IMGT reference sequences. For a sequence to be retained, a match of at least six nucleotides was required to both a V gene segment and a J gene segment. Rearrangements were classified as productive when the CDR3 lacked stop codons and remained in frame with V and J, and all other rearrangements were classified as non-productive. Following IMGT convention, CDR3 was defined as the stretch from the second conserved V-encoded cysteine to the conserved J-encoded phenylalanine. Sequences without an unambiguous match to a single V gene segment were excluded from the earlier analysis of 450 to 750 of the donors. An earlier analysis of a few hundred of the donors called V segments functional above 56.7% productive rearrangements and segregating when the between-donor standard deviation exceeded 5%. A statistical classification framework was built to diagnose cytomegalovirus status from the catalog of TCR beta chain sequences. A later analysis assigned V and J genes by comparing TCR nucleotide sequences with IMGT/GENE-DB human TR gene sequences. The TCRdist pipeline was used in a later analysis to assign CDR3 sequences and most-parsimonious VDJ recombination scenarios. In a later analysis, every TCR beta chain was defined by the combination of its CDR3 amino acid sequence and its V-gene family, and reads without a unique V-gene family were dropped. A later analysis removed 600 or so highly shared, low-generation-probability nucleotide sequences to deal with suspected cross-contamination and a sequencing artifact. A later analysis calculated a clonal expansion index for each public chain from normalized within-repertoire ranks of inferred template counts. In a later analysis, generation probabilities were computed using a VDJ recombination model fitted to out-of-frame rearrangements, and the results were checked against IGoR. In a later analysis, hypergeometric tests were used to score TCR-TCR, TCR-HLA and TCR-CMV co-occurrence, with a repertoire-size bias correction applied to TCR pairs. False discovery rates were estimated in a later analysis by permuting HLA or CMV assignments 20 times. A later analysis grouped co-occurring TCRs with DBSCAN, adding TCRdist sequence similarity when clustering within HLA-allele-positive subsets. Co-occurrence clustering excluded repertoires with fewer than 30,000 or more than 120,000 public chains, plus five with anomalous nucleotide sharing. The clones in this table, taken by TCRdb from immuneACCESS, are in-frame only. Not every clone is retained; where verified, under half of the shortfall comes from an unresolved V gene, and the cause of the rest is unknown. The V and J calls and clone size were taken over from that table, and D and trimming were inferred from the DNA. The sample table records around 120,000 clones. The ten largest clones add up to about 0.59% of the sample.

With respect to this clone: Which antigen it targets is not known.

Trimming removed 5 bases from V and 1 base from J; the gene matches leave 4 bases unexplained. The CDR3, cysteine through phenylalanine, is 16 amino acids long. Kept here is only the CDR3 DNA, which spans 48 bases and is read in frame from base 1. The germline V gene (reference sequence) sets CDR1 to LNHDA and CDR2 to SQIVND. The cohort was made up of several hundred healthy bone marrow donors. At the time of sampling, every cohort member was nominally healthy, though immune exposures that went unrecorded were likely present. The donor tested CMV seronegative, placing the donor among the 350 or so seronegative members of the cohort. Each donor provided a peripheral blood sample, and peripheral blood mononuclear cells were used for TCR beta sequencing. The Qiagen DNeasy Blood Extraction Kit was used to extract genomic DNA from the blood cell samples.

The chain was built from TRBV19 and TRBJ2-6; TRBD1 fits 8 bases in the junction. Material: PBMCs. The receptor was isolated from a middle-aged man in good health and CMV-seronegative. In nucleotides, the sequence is TGTGCCAGTAGTGACAGGGGACTTTCTGGGGCCAACGTCCTGACTTTC. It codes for CASSDRGLSGANVLTF.